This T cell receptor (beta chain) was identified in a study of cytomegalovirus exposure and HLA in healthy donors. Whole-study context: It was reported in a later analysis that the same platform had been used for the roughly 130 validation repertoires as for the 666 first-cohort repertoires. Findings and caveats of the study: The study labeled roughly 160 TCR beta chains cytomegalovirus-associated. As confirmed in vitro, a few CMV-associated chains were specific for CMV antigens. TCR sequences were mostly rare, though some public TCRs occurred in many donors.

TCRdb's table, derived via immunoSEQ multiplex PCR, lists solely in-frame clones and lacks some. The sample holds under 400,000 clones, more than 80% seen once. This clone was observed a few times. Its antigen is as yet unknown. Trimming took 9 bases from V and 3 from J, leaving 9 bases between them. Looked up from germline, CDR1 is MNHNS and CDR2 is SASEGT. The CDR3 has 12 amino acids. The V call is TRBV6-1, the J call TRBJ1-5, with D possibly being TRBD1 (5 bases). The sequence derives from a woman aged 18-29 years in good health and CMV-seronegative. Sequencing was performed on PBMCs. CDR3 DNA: TGTGCCAGTGGACACCTCAATCAGCCCCAGCATTTT. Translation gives CASGHLNQPQHF.